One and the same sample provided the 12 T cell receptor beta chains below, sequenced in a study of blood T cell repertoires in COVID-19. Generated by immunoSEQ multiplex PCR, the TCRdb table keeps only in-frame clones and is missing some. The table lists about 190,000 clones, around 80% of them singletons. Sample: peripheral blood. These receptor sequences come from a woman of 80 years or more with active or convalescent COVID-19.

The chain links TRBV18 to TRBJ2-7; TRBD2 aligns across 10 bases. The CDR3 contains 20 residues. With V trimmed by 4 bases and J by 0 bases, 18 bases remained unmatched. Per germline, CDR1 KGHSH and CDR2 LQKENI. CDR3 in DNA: TGTGCCAGCTCACGGACATTAAGGAGGGGAACTAGCGGGGACTCCTACGAGCAGTACTTC. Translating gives CASSRTLRRGTSGDSYEQYF.

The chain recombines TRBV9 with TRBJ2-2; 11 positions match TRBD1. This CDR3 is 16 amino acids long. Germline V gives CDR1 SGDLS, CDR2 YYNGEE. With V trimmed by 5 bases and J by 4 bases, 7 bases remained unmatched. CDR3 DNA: TGTGCCAGCAGGGCAGGACAGGGGGCGCTCACCGGGGAGCTGTTTTTT. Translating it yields CASRAGQGALTGELFF.

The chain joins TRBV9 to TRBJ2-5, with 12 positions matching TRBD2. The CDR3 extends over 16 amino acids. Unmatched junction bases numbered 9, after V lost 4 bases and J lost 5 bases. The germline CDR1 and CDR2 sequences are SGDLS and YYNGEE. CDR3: CASSLGLAGLVETQYF. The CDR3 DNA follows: TGTGCCAGCAGCCTCGGACTAGCGGGGCTCGTGGAGACCCAGTACTTC.

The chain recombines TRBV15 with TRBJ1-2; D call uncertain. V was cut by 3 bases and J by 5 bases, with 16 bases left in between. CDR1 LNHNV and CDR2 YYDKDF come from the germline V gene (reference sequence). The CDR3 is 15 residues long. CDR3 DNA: TGTGCCACCAGCAGCCGAAGAGGTACCGATTATGGCTACACCTTC. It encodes CATSSRRGTDYGYTF.

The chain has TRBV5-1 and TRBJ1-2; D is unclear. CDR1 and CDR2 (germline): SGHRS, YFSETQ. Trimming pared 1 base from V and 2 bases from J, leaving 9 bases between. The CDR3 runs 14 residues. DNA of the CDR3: TGCGCCAGCAGCTTGTTCCGGTCAAACTATGGCTACACCTTC. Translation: CASSLFRSNYGYTF.

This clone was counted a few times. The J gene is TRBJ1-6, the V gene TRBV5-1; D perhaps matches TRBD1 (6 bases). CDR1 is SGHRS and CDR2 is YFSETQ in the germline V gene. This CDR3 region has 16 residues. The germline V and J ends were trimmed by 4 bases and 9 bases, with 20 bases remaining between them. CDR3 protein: CASSRERQELLSPLHF. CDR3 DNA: TGCGCCAGCAGCCGAGAGCGACAGGAGCTCCTTTCACCCCTCCACTTT.

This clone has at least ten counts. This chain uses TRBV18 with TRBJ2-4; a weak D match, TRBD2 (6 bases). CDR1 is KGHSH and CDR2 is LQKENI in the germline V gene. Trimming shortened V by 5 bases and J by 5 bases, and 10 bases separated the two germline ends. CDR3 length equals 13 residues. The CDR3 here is CASSGSGENIQYF. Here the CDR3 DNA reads TGTGCCAGCTCAGGGTCGGGAGAAAACATTCAGTACTTC.

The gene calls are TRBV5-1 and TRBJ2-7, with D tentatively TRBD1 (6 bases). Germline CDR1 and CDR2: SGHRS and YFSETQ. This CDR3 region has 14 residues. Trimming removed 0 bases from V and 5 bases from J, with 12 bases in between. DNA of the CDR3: TGCGCCAGCAGCTTGGGGGGGACATCTCACGAGCAGTACTTC. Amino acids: CASSLGGTSHEQYF.

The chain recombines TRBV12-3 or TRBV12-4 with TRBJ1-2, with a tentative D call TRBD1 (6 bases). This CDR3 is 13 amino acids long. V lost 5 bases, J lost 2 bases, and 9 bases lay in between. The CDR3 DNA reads TGTGCCAGCAGTCCCGGACAGAACTATGGCTACACCTTC. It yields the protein CASSPGQNYGYTF.

The CDR3 coding sequence is TGTGCCAGCAGCAAAGAGTACAAAGGACAGGAAAATACGCAGTATTTT. Translating it yields CASSKEYKGQENTQYF. The rearrangement links TRBV21-1 to TRBJ2-3; the table's D call, TRBD1, has no DNA check behind it. TRBV21-1 counts as a pseudogene. The CDR3 totals 16 residues.

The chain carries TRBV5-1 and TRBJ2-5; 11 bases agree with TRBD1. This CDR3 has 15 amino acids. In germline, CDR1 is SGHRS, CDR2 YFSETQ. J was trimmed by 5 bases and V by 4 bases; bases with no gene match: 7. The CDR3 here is CASSVRTGGYETQYF. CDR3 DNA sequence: TGCGCCAGCAGCGTCCGGACAGGGGGCTATGAGACCCAGTACTTC.

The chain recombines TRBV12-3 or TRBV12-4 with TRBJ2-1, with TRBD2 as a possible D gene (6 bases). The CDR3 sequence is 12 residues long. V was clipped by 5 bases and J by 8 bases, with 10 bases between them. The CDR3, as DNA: TGTGCCAGCAGTACCCGGGACTATGAGCAGTTCTTC. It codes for CASSTRDYEQFF.